The next 23 T cell receptor beta chains were all read from a single sample in a study of identical twins. TCRdb reprocessed the 5' RACE reads via MiXCR and lists one record per CDR3 protein. The table records 200,000 to 250,000 distinct CDR3 sequences, roughly 7% of them present only once. This sample also belongs to another study, concerning yellow fever vaccine responses in identical twins.

Input material: memory (CD45RO+) T cells sorted from blood. Receptors were obtained from a woman aged 18 to 35 in good health.

The chain uses TRBV15 and TRBJ1-5, with TRBD1 as a possible D gene (5 bases). Germline CDR1 reads LNHNV; CDR2 reads YYDKDF (reference sequence). The V and J ends lost 5 bases and 8 bases respectively, with 16 bases between them. The CDR3 spans 14 residues. CDR3 region: CATSAGHGGEPQHF. The CDR3 DNA sequence: TGTGCCACCAGCGCTGGACACGGAGGAGAGCCCCAGCATTTT.

This clonotype showed up many times. This rearrangement joins TRBV25-1 to TRBJ2-7; perhaps TRBD2 as D (6 bases). The CDR3 consists of 15 residues. Germline lookup yields CDR1 MGHDK and CDR2 SYGVNS. V dropped 5 bases and J dropped 5 bases, with 19 bases sitting between them. CDR3 sequence: CASSPPAGWKNEQYF. For the CDR3, the DNA is TGTGCCAGCAGTCCCCCCGCGGGATGGAAGAACGAGCAGTACTTC.

This clonotype was seen only a few times. The chain has TRBV9 and TRBJ2-3, with D hard to call. This CDR3 is 14 amino acids long. CDR1 is SGDLS, CDR2 YYNGEE, per germline. Trimming shortened V by 2 bases and J by 0 bases, and 7 bases separated the two germline ends. This CDR3 reads CASSVLGSTDTQYF. The DNA of the CDR3 is TGTGCCAGCAGCGTGTTAGGTAGCACAGATACGCAGTATTTT.

This clonotype was detected many times. The chain joins TRBV28 to TRBJ2-1; 13 bases agree with TRBD2. The germline gives CDR1 MDHEN, CDR2 SYDVKM. The CDR3 sequence is 14 residues long. Trimming took 2 bases from V and 9 from J; bases not matched to a gene: 1. CDR3 bases: TGTGCCAGCAGTTTAGGGACTAGCGGGATTGAGCAGTTCTTC. Amino acid sequence: CASSLGTSGIEQFF.

The table lists this clonotype with a few counts. The rearrangement uses TRBV7-8 and TRBJ2-7, with a weak D call TRBD2 (6 bases). Trimming took off 3 bases at V and 5 bases at J, with 14 bases between the two ends. The CDR3 loop spans 14 amino acids. The germline CDR1 and CDR2 sequences are SGHVS and FQNEAQ. Here the CDR3 reads CASSFSGYPNEQYF. The CDR3 DNA sequence: TGTGCCAGCAGCTTTAGCGGCTACCCTAACGAGCAGTACTTC. Filled out from reference TRBV7-8 and TRBJ2-7, the complete variable domain reads GAGVSQSPRYKVAKRGQDVALRCDPISGHVSLFWYQQALGQGPEFLTYFQNEAQLDKSGLPSDRFFAERPEGSVSTLKIQRTQQEDSAVYLCASSFSGYPNEQYFGPGTRLTVT.

This clonotype was picked up a small number of times. The chain has TRBV12-3 or TRBV12-4 and TRBJ2-5, with 9 bases that match TRBD1. V was clipped by 6 bases and J by 2 bases; unmatched bases: 10. The CDR3 has 16 residues. Written as DNA, the CDR3 is TGTGCCAGCAGCCCCATCATTGACAGGGGGCAAGAGACCCAGTACTTC. This translates into CASSPIIDRGQETQYF.

The V gene is TRBV18, the J gene TRBJ2-7, with TRBD2 as a possible D gene (5 bases). Germline V lookup: CDR1 KGHSH, CDR2 LQKENI. The CDR3 runs to 13 residues. Trimming shortened V by 2 bases and J by 3 bases, and 8 bases separated the two germline ends. The CDR3 here is CASSPGGHYEQYF. The CDR3 DNA follows: TGTGCCAGCTCACCAGGCGGGCACTACGAGCAGTACTTC.

This clonotype was seen at least ten times. V usage is TRBV5-1 and J usage is TRBJ1-1, with a possible D match to TRBD1 (6 bases). The ends were cut back, 4 bases at V and 0 bases at J, with 13 bases in the middle. This CDR3 region has 15 residues. Per germline, CDR1 SGHRS and CDR2 YFSETQ. CDR3 DNA: TGCGCCAGCAGCGGGGGCGGGGGTCTGAACACTGAAGCTTTCTTT. As protein: CASSGGGGLNTEAFF.

This clonotype was recorded many times. The CDR3 nucleotides read TGCGCCAGCAGCTTCCGAAGTCCCCCAGATACGCAGTATTTT. It is translated as CASSFRSPPDTQYF. V and J are TRBV5-1 and TRBJ2-3; no reliable D call. CDR1 SGHRS and CDR2 YFSETQ come from the germline V gene. The V and J ends lost 2 bases and 4 bases respectively, with 11 bases between them. The CDR3 length is 14 residues.

The rearrangement uses TRBV10-3 and TRBJ2-5; TRBD1 agrees at 9 bases. Germline assignment: CDR1 ENHRY and CDR2 SYGVKD. The CDR3 is made up of 13 amino acids. Germline trimming cut 10 bases from V and 5 bases from J; bases unmatched to any gene: 8. CDR3 sequence reads: CATAQGARETQYF. The DNA for the CDR3 is TGTGCCACTGCACAGGGGGCGCGGGAGACCCAGTACTTC.

This clonotype was seen ten or more times. The genes are TRBV29-1 and TRBJ2-7, with TRBD1 identical over 7 bases. Germline V CDR1 and CDR2: SQVTM, ANQGSEA. The CDR3 is 12 amino acids. CDR3 sequence: CRRGDRHYEQYF. CDR3 in DNA: TGCAGGAGAGGGGACAGACACTACGAGCAGTACTTC.

This clonotype was seen repeatedly, ten times or more. The DNA for the CDR3 is TGCAGTGCTAAAGGGGGCGAAGAAAAACTGTTTTTT. This sequence encodes CSAKGGEEKLFF. This chain uses TRBV20-1 with TRBJ1-4; 7 bases fit TRBD1. Germline values: CDR1 DFQATT, CDR2 SNEGSKA (reference sequence). V lost 4 bases to trimming and J lost 8 bases; unmatched junction nucleotides: 4. The CDR3 consists of 12 residues.

The sample holds a few counts of this clonotype. The chain couples TRBV24-1 to TRBJ2-3; possibly TRBD2 for D (5 bases). From germline, CDR1 is KGHDR and CDR2 SFDVKD. The CDR3 has 12 amino acids. With 5 bases removed from V and 3 bases from J, the gap between germline ends came to 5 bases. CDR3 in amino acids: CATSGTTDTQYF. Written as DNA, the CDR3 is TGTGCCACCAGTGGGACTACAGATACGCAGTATTTT.

This chain connects TRBV10-3 to TRBJ2-1, with D perhaps given as TRBD1 or TRBD2 (5 bases each). The CDR3 extends over 15 amino acids. V lost 10 bases and J 0 bases, leaving 16 bases between the germline ends. The germline V gene encodes CDR1 ENHRY and CDR2 SYGVKD. Written as DNA, the CDR3 is TGTGCCACCGGGACGGTGGGTAGCTCCTACAATGAGCAGTTCTTC. As protein: CATGTVGSSYNEQFF.

This clonotype was picked up a small number of times. The chain uses TRBV14 and TRBJ1-5, with TRBD1 as a possible D gene (6 bases). This CDR3 is built from 13 residues. Trimming left V 3 bases short and J 9 bases short, with 12 bases between. Germline CDR1 SGHDN, CDR2 FVKESK. The CDR3 DNA is TGTGCCAGCAGCCAGACTACAGGGCGGCCCCAGCATTTT. Translating gives CASSQTTGRPQHF.

Many counts were recorded for this clonotype. The chain links TRBV6-5 to TRBJ2-6; 9 bases match TRBD1. Germline CDR1 and CDR2: MNHEY and SVGAGI. Trimming at V came to 2 bases and at J to 3 bases, leaving 8 bases not matched to a gene. The CDR3 extends over 18 amino acids. CDR3 in amino acids: CASSYPRTGEGGANVLTF. The CDR3 DNA reads TGTGCCAGCAGTTACCCCCGGACAGGGGAAGGTGGGGCCAACGTCCTGACTTTC.

The CDR3 DNA reads TGTGCCAGCAGCTTATTGCCGGGGAACTATGGCTACACCTTC. This translates into CASSLLPGNYGYTF. This rearrangement joins TRBV7-8 to TRBJ1-2; D is uncertain. Germline CDR1 reads SGHVS; CDR2 reads FQNEAQ. The CDR3 is 14 amino acids. The germline V and J ends were trimmed by 2 bases and 2 bases, with 9 bases remaining between them.

The chain couples TRBV28 to TRBJ2-7, with 10 positions matching TRBD1. The V and J ends lost 10 bases and 4 bases, in that order; junction bases with no gene match: 13. The CDR3 consists of 15 residues. CDR1 and CDR2 (germline): MDHEN, SYDVKM. CDR3 in DNA: TGTGCCACCCGAACCCGGGACAGGGGACTATACGAGCAGTACTTC. As protein: CATRTRDRGLYEQYF.

There are many counts of this clonotype. The CDR3 DNA reads TGTGCCACCAGTGATTCCCGGTTCACAGATACGCAGTATTTT. It is translated as CATSDSRFTDTQYF. This rearrangement joins TRBV24-1 to TRBJ2-3, with D uncertain. V was clipped by 2 bases and J by 2 bases, with 7 bases between them. Germline V lookup: CDR1 KGHDR, CDR2 SFDVKD. The CDR3 has 14 amino acids.

With respect to this clonotype: The junction departs from the called germline gene at one end, perhaps through a read error. V and J are TRBV20-1 and TRBJ2-1; D may correspond to TRBD1 or TRBD2 (6 bases each). The germline gives CDR1 DFQATT, CDR2 SNEGSKA (reference sequence). The CDR3 has 16 amino acids. The CDR3 reads CCARGMEGPEYNEQFF. The DNA for the CDR3 is TGCTGTGCTAGGGGGATGGAGGGGCCCGAGTACAATGAGCAGTTCTTC.

The chain has TRBV3-1 and TRBJ2-3, with TRBD2 matching 10 bases. The V and J ends lost 4 bases and 1 base, in that order; junction bases with no gene match: 5. Germline V lookup: CDR1 LGHDT, CDR2 YNNKEL (reference sequence). The CDR3 length is 16 residues. This CDR3 reads CASSLQAGGRTDTQYF. CDR3 coding DNA: TGTGCCAGCAGCCTTCAAGCGGGAGGGCGCACAGATACGCAGTATTTT.

This clonotype came up a few times. This chain connects TRBV7-3 to TRBJ2-3; D gene ambiguous. V lost 5 bases and J 0 bases, leaving 12 bases between the germline ends. The CDR3 runs to 15 residues. The V gene's germline CDR1 is SGHTA and CDR2 FQGTGA. This chain's CDR3 is CASSPGYTSTDTQYF. Here the CDR3 DNA reads TGTGCCAGCAGCCCCGGTTACACTAGCACAGATACGCAGTATTTT.

This clonotype has a handful of counts. The V call is TRBV6-1, the J call TRBJ2-5, with 7 positions matching TRBD1. CDR3 size: 18 residues. After removal of 2 bases from V and 5 bases from J, the junction contained 17 bases not matched to a gene. Germline V CDR1 and CDR2: MNHNS, SASEGT. Written as DNA, the CDR3 is TGTGCCAGCAGTGAAATGGTCTATCGACAGGGTTTTGGGGAGACCCAGTACTTC. Translated: CASSEMVYRQGFGETQYF.